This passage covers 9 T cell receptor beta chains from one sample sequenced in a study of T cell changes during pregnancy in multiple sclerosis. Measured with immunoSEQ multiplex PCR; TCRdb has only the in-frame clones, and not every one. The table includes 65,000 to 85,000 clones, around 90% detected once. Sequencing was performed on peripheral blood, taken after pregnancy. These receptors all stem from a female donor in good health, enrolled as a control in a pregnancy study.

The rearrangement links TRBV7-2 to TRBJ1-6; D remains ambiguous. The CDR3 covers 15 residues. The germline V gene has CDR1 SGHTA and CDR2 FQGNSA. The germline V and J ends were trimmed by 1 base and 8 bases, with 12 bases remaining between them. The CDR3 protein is CASSLVSGVDSPLHF. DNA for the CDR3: TGTGCCAGCAGCTTAGTGTCCGGGGTGGATTCACCCCTCCACTTT.

The CDR3 region is CASGSDSSYEQYF. CDR3 coding DNA: TGTGCCAGCGGCTCGGACTCCTCCTACGAGCAGTACTTC. The chain couples TRBV28 to TRBJ2-7, with D maybe TRBD2 (5 bases). The CDR3 has 13 residues. Between the trimmed V and J ends, which lost 8 bases and 0 bases, there was a span of 11 bases. Germline V CDR1 and CDR2: MDHEN, SYDVKM. Variable domain in full (rest from reference TRBV28 and TRBJ2-7): DVKVTQSSRYLVKRTGEKVFLECVQDMDHENMFWYRQDPGLGLRLIYFSYDVKMKEKGDIPEGYSVSREKKERFSLILESASTNQTSMYLCASGSDSSYEQYFGPGTRLTVT.

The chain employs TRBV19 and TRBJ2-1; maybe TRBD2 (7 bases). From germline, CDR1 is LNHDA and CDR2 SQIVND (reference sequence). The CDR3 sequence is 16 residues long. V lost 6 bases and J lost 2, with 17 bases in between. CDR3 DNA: TGTGCCAGTAGGCCCCAGGGGCTAGCGGCCTACAATGAGCAGTTCTTC. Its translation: CASRPQGLAAYNEQFF. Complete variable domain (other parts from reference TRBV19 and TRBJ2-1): DGGITQSPKYLFRKEGQNVTLSCEQNLNHDAMYWYRQDPGQGLRLIYYSQIVNDFQKGDIAEGYSVSREKKESFPLTVTSAQKNPTAFYLCASRPQGLAAYNEQFFGPGTRLTVL.

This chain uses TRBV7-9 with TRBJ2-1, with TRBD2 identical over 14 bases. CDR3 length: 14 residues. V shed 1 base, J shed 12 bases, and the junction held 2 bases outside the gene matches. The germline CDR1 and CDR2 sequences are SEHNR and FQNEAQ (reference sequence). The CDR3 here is CASSLGGTSGRQFF. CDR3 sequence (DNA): TGTGCCAGCAGCTTAGGAGGGACTAGCGGGAGGCAGTTCTTC.

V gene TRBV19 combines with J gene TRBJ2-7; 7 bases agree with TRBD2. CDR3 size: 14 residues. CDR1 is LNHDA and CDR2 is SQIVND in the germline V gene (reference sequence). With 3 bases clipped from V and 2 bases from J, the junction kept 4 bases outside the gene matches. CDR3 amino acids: CASSITSGTYEQYF. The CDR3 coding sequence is TGTGCCAGTAGTATTACCAGCGGGACCTACGAGCAGTACTTC.

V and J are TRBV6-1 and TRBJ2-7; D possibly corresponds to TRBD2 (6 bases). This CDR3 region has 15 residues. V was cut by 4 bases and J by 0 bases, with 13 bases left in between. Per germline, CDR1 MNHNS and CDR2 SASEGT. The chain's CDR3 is CASSVGTPSSYEQYF. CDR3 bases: TGTGCCAGCAGTGTCGGGACTCCCAGCTCCTACGAGCAGTACTTC.

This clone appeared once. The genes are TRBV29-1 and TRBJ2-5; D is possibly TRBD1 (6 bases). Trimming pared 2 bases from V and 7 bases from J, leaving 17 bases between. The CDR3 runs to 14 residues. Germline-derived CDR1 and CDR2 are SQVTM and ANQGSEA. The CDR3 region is CSVERAGDAWTQYF. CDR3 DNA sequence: TGCAGCGTTGAAAGGGCAGGGGACGCCTGGACCCAGTACTTC.

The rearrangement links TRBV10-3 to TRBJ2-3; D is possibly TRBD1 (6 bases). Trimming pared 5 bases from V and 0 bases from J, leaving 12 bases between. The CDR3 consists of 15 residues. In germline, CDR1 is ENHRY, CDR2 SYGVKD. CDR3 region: CAISRQVPSTDTQYF. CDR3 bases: TGTGCCATCAGTCGACAGGTTCCTAGCACAGATACGCAGTATTTT.

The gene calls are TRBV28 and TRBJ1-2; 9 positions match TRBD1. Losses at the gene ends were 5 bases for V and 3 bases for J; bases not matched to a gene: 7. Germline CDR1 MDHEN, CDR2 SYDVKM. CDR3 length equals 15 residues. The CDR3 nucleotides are TGTGCCAGCAGTGAACCGAGGACAGGGGACTATGGCTACACCTTC. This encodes CASSEPRTGDYGYTF.